A single sample gave rise to the 5 T cell receptor beta chains below, sequenced in a study of radiation and T cells in renal cell carcinoma. Method: immunoSEQ multiplex PCR; TCRdb's copy keeps in-frame clones and lacks some. Among about 130,000 clones, more than 75% were seen once, and the ten largest hold almost 6%. Specified time point: blood 2 weeks post-SBRT. The treatment: 15 Gy SBRT to primary tumor, nephrectomy 4 weeks later. This specimen was blood, taken from a patient whose treatment included radiotherapy and nephrectomy. The origin of the receptors is a woman in her 70s with renal cell carcinoma.

The chain combines TRBV2 with TRBJ1-1; no clear D. This CDR3 contains 11 residues. Looked up from germline, CDR1 is SNHLY and CDR2 is FYNNEI. V was cut by 1 base and J by 8 bases, with 5 bases left in between. This CDR3 reads CASSEVSEAFF. DNA for the CDR3: TGTGCCAGCAGTGAAGTATCAGAAGCTTTCTTT.

The V call is TRBV11-3, the J call TRBJ2-3; no firm D call. V lost 5 bases and J 2 bases, leaving 11 bases between the germline ends. The CDR3 runs 14 residues. Germline values: CDR1 SGHNT, CDR2 YENEEA. The CDR3 DNA follows: TGTGCCAGCAGCCCTTCCCTTATCACAGATACGCAGTATTTT. As protein: CASSPSLITDTQYF.

The V call is TRBV7-9, the J call TRBJ1-4; D uncertain. The CDR3 is 14 residues long. Trimming stripped 6 bases from V and 0 bases from J, with 8 bases between. Germline CDR1 reads SEHNR; CDR2 reads FQNEAQ (reference sequence). CDR3 sequence (DNA): TGTGCCAGCAGTTACACCTCAACTAATGAAAAACTGTTTTTT. It codes for CASSYTSTNEKLFF.

The chain couples TRBV5-1 to TRBJ1-2, with a tentative D call TRBD1 (6 bases). Germline V lookup: CDR1 SGHRS, CDR2 YFSETQ. The CDR3 is 18 residues long. The ends were cut back, 5 bases at V and 0 bases at J, with 23 bases in the middle. The CDR3 DNA is TGCGCCAGCAGTTTGAATCCGGGACAATGGGCTTCTAACTATGGCTACACCTTC. It translates to CASSLNPGQWASNYGYTF.

In its sample, this clone was seen a few times. The V and J genes are TRBV6-1 and TRBJ2-5; D call uncertain. The V and J ends lost 6 bases and 7 bases respectively, with 12 bases between them. Germline V gives CDR1 MNHNS, CDR2 SASEGT. The CDR3 extends over 12 amino acids. The CDR3 coding sequence is TGTGCCAGCAGCGGCCGTGCCGGGACCCAGTACTTC. It specifies CASSGRAGTQYF.